What follows are 27 T cell receptor beta chains derived from one specimen sequenced in a study of early T cells in non-severe SARS-CoV-2 infection. TCRdb re-called the 5' RACE reads with MiXCR, one entry per CDR3 protein. Of about 58,000 distinct CDR3 sequences in the sample, around 13% were seen once. The material was whole blood, obtained at baseline. The receptors shown here come from an adult who was a healthcare worker with PCR-confirmed SARS-CoV-2 infection or an uninfected control (not recorded which). The donor label of this sample is uncertain.

The rearrangement links TRBV6-5 to TRBJ2-5, with 11 bases identical to TRBD2. This CDR3 is 15 amino acids long. V trimming: 8 bases; J trimming: 5 bases; junction bases outside the gene matches: 10. The germline gives CDR1 MNHEY, CDR2 SVGAGI. DNA for the CDR3: TGTGCCAGCGCGTCAACTAGCGGGGGAGGCGAGACCCAGTACTTC. Translating it yields CASASTSGGGETQYF.

The chain links TRBV19 to TRBJ1-2; D perhaps matches TRBD1 (5 bases). This CDR3 is built from 13 residues. Trimming cost V 10 bases and J 1 base, with 13 bases left between them. Germline V gene data show CDR1 as LNHDA and CDR2 as SQIVND (reference sequence). The CDR3: CATGSGGNYGYTF. The CDR3, as DNA: TGTGCCACCGGGAGCGGGGGTAACTATGGCTACACCTTC.

This clonotype was seen only a few times. The genes are TRBV6-2 or TRBV6-3 and TRBJ1-2; possibly TRBD1 for D (6 bases). V shed 3 bases and J shed 5 bases, with 25 bases lying between them. The CDR3 extends over 18 amino acids. Germline V CDR1 and CDR2: MNHEY, SVGEGT. In DNA, the CDR3 is TGTGCCAGCAGTTATTCAGGGGCCCCGCGGAGTCGACTATATGGCTACACCTTC. Translation: CASSYSGAPRSRLYGYTF.

This clonotype was picked up a small number of times. CDR3 DNA sequence: TGTGCCACTAGGCAGAGTCCTAATGAAAAACTGTTTTTT. It yields the protein CATRQSPNEKLFF. The chain couples TRBV19 to TRBJ1-4; the D is unclear. The CDR3 sequence is 13 residues long. V lost 10 bases, J lost 3 bases, and 12 bases lay in between. The V gene's germline CDR1 is LNHDA and CDR2 SQIVND (reference sequence). Based on the CDR3 plus reference TRBV19 and TRBJ1-4, the full variable domain is DGGITQSPKYLFRKEGQNVTLSCEQNLNHDAMYWYRQDPGQGLRLIYYSQIVNDFQKGDIAEGYSVSREKKESFPLTVTSAQKNPTAFYLCATRQSPNEKLFFGSGTQLSVL.

This clonotype was seen ten or more times. The junction and the germline gene differ at one end; a read error may be behind it. The V call is TRBV11-3, the J call TRBJ2-1, with TRBD1 matching 10 bases. Germline V lookup: CDR1 SGHNT, CDR2 YENEEA. The CDR3 is made up of 13 amino acids. CDR3 sequence (DNA): TGTGCCAGCAGCGAAGGGACAGGGGCCCCTGAGATCTTC. Translating it yields CASSEGTGAPEIF.

The chain combines TRBV5-4 with TRBJ1-1; D gene unclear. Trimming took off 6 bases at V and 1 base at J, with 7 bases between the two ends. There are 12 residues in the CDR3. The V gene's germline CDR1 is SGHNT and CDR2 YYREEE (reference sequence). The CDR3 loop is CASKAPNTEAFF. The CDR3 DNA follows: TGTGCCAGCAAAGCACCGAACACTGAAGCTTTCTTT. Complete variable domain (other parts from reference TRBV5-4 and TRBJ1-1): ETGVTQSPTHLIKTRGQQVTLRCSSQSGHNTVSWYQQALGQGPQFIFQYYREEENGRGNFPPRFSGLQFPNYSSELNVNALELDDSALYLCASKAPNTEAFFGQGTRLTVV.

The V and J genes are TRBV7-7 and TRBJ2-5, with D unclear. This CDR3 is 13 amino acids long. Germline lookup yields CDR1 SSHAT and CDR2 FNYEAQ (reference sequence). V lost 1 base, J lost 2 bases, and 5 bases lay in between. CDR3 amino acids: CASSLVCQETQYF. CDR3 DNA sequence: TGTGCCAGCAGCTTAGTATGTCAAGAGACCCAGTACTTC.

With respect to this clonotype: Germline is not matched at one junction end, which may reflect a read error. The J gene is TRBJ1-2, the V gene TRBV2; no firm D call. Germline-derived CDR1 and CDR2 are SNHLY and FYNNEI. The CDR3 contains 12 residues. The CDR3 nucleotides are TGTGCCAGCAATAGGAGGGTCGATGGATACACCTTC. This sequence encodes CASNRRVDGYTF.

This clonotype was seen more than once but under ten times. V usage is TRBV10-3 and J usage is TRBJ1-2, with D possibly TRBD1 on 5 matching bases. The CDR3 is 14 residues long. Germline V CDR1 and CDR2: ENHRY, SYGVKD. Deletions cut 6 bases from V and 2 bases from J, with 13 bases between. The CDR3 here is CAISGTLKNYGYTF. The CDR3 DNA reads TGTGCCATCAGCGGGACGTTGAAAAACTATGGCTACACCTTC.

The V call is TRBV7-3, the J call TRBJ2-1; possibly TRBD2 for D (5 bases). The CDR3 has 13 amino acids. The V and J ends lost 5 bases and 6 bases respectively, with 11 bases between them. Germline V CDR1 and CDR2: SGHTA, FQGTGA. In DNA form, the CDR3 reads TGTGCCAGCAGCCAAAGGGCGGGCAATGAGCAGTTCTTC. Protein product: CASSQRAGNEQFF.

The table lists this clonotype with a few counts. This chain joins TRBV9 and TRBJ2-3; 8 bases line up with TRBD1. CDR3 length equals 16 residues. Germline V gene lookup returns CDR1 SGDLS and CDR2 YYNGEE. The J segment lost 2 bases and the V segment lost 1 base, leaving 6 bases of the junction unmatched. CDR3 residues: CASSVTGTGFTDTQYF. The CDR3 DNA follows: TGTGCCAGCAGCGTAACCGGGACAGGTTTCACAGATACGCAGTATTTT.

This clonotype showed up many times. J is TRBJ2-3 and V is TRBV29-1; 13 bases map to TRBD2. Germline V lookup: CDR1 SQVTM, CDR2 ANQGSEA. Losses at the gene ends were 4 bases for V and 3 bases for J; bases not matched to a gene: 1. CDR3 length: 14 amino acids. The CDR3 sequence: CSVGGLAGTDTQYF. DNA for the CDR3: TGCAGCGTTGGGGGACTAGCGGGGACAGATACGCAGTATTTT.

This clonotype has just a few counts. V and J are TRBV6-1 and TRBJ2-5, with 8 nucleotides matching TRBD1. V shed 6 bases, J shed 2 bases, and the junction held 14 bases outside the gene matches. Germline CDR1 and CDR2: MNHNS and SASEGT. CDR3 length: 17 amino acids. CDR3 nucleotide sequence: TGTGCCAGCAGAGGAAAGCGAACAGGGGGTATTCAAGAGACCCAGTACTTC. Residues: CASRGKRTGGIQETQYF.

This clonotype has ten or more counts. The V gene is TRBV28, the J gene TRBJ2-1; no firm D call. Looked up from germline, CDR1 is MDHEN and CDR2 is SYDVKM. Trimming cost V 3 bases and J 0 bases, with 12 bases left between them. The CDR3 covers 16 residues. The CDR3 reads CASSFDILVSYNEQFF. For the CDR3, the DNA is TGTGCCAGCAGTTTCGACATATTAGTCTCCTACAATGAGCAGTTCTTC.

This clonotype was recorded at least ten times. This chain links TRBV12-3 or TRBV12-4 with TRBJ2-1; the D gene is possibly TRBD2 (6 bases). Trimming shortened V by 6 bases and J by 4 bases, and 10 bases separated the two germline ends. The CDR3 totals 13 residues. The CDR3 loop reads CASRGGEYNEQFF. The CDR3, as DNA: TGTGCCAGCAGAGGCGGGGAATACAATGAGCAGTTCTTC.

With respect to this clonotype: At one end, the junction sequence differs from germline, possibly due to a read error. The chain carries TRBV4-2 and TRBJ2-5, with TRBD2 matching 13 bases. CDR3 length: 19 residues. The germline V gene encodes CDR1 LGHNA and CDR2 YNFKEQ. This CDR3 reads CASSQDINPRLAGGPVLHF. In nucleotides, the CDR3 is TGTGCCAGCAGCCAAGATATCAATCCGAGACTAGCGGGGGGACCCGTCTTGCACTTC.

The CDR3 region is CASSLQLGSGANVLTF. CDR3 coding DNA: TGTGCCAGCAGCTTACAACTGGGCTCTGGGGCCAACGTCCTGACTTTC. The chain is built from TRBV7-9 and TRBJ2-6; D gene unclear. Germline CDR1 and CDR2: SEHNR and FQNEAQ (reference sequence). This CDR3 is built from 16 residues. V was cut by 2 bases and J by 0 bases, with 8 bases left in between.

This chain uses TRBV6-4 with TRBJ2-1; 7 positions match TRBD1. With V trimmed by 2 bases and J by 0 bases, 1 base remained unmatched. This CDR3 has 15 amino acids. Germline V CDR1 and CDR2: MRHNA, SNTAGT. The CDR3 protein is CASSDAGGSYNEQFF. For the CDR3, the DNA is TGTGCCAGCAGTGACGCAGGGGGCTCCTACAATGAGCAGTTCTTC.

In this sample, this clonotype turned up a few times. The V gene is TRBV6-6, the J gene TRBJ2-5; 7 positions agree with TRBD2. V gave up 2 bases and J gave up 5 bases; unmatched junction bases: 8. Germline CDR1 and CDR2: MNHNY and SVGAGI (reference sequence). This CDR3 contains 15 residues. CDR3 amino acids: CASSYDGGGMETQYF. CDR3 DNA sequence: TGTGCCAGCAGTTACGATGGGGGAGGGATGGAGACCCAGTACTTC.

This clonotype appeared a few times. This sequence joins TRBV7-3 and TRBJ1-1, with D maybe TRBD1 (6 bases). Germline CDR1 reads SGHTA; CDR2 reads FQGTGA. V was trimmed by 6 bases and J by 5 bases, leaving 13 bases between them. The CDR3 has 13 residues. The CDR3 nucleotides read TGTGCCAGCAGTTTAGGACAGACTACTGAAGCTTTCTTT. This sequence encodes CASSLGQTTEAFF.

The chain couples TRBV29-1 to TRBJ1-4; tentative D call: TRBD1 (6 bases). The CDR3 is 15 residues long. Per the germline V gene, CDR1 is SQVTM and CDR2 is ANQGSEA. Deletions cut 4 bases from V and 0 bases from J, with 12 bases between. CDR3 loop: CSVARGATTNEKLFF. The CDR3 DNA is TGCAGCGTTGCCCGGGGGGCTACAACTAATGAAAAACTGTTTTTT.

The table lists this clonotype with many counts. The chain links TRBV27 to TRBJ1-5; possibly TRBD1 for D (6 bases). V gave up 5 bases and J gave up 2 bases, with 10 bases separating them. This CDR3 spans 14 amino acids. Germline V gene data show CDR1 as MNHEY and CDR2 as SMNVEV (reference sequence). CDR3 coding DNA: TGTGCCAGCAGTGTACAGGGCGGCAATCAGCCCCAGCATTTT. Its translation is CASSVQGGNQPQHF.

The chain's CDR3 is CASSISGNTIYF. The CDR3, as DNA: TGTGCCAGTAGTATTTCGGGAAACACCATATATTTT. This chain links TRBV19 with TRBJ1-3; D gene uncertain. The CDR3 covers 12 residues. Germline-derived CDR1 and CDR2 are LNHDA and SQIVND (reference sequence). Trimming took off 3 bases at V and 4 bases at J, with 4 bases between the two ends.

The gene calls are TRBV5-1 and TRBJ2-7; 10 nucleotides line up with TRBD1. The CDR3 is 13 residues long. In germline, CDR1 is SGHRS, CDR2 YFSETQ. The ends lost 4 bases at V and 5 bases at J; junction bases unmatched: 3. The CDR3 sequence is CASSRDRGHEQYV. The CDR3 DNA sequence: TGCGCCAGCAGCCGGGACAGGGGCCACGAGCAGTACGTC.

This clonotype is medium-sized. The V and J genes are TRBV20-1 and TRBJ2-3, with D perhaps given as TRBD1 or TRBD2 (5 bases each). V shed 3 bases and J shed 0 bases, with 13 bases lying between them. This CDR3 comprises 15 residues. Looked up from germline, CDR1 is DFQATT and CDR2 is SNEGSKA (reference sequence). The CDR3: CSASAGTASTDTQYF. In DNA, the CDR3 is TGCAGTGCTAGCGCCGGGACGGCAAGCACAGATACGCAGTATTTT.

The rearrangement joins TRBV20-1 to TRBJ2-1; 7 bases align to TRBD1. Germline CDR1 DFQATT, CDR2 SNEGSKA (reference sequence). Trimming took 1 base from V and 4 from J; bases not matched to a gene: 4. The CDR3 has 14 residues. This chain's CDR3 is CSARGTGKYNEQFF. CDR3 nucleotide sequence: TGCAGTGCTAGAGGGACAGGAAAATACAATGAGCAGTTCTTC.

This clonotype was seen a few times. This sequence joins TRBV10-2 and TRBJ1-6; D unresolved. The V and J ends lost 6 bases and 10 bases respectively, with 10 bases between them. Germline V CDR1 and CDR2: WSHSY, SAAADI. The CDR3 contains 12 residues. The CDR3 here is CASRSEGSPLHF. The CDR3 region has the DNA TGCGCCAGCAGAAGTGAGGGATCACCCCTCCACTTT.